The following is a T cell receptor beta chain sequence with its context. Its antigen is not known. Clones were sequenced by immunoSEQ multiplex PCR, and TCRdb holds only the in-frame ones, with some missing. The data hold 70,000 to 95,000 clones, with over 85% observed a single time. The sample originates from a study of graft-versus-host responses after intestinal transplantation. Study-wide background: Anti-thymocyte globulin served as induction for all recipients, who then took tacrolimus and steroids for about three years. General study findings and limits: Researchers found peak circulating GvH clone levels linked to early post-transplant HvG declines. Marrow from the recipient contained GvH clones, some of which had appeared first in ileum or blood.

Trimming took 4 bases from V and 0 from J, leaving 17 bases between them. The germline V gene has CDR1 SGHNT and CDR2 YENEEA. CDR3 length: 17 amino acids. Sequenced material: unstimulated CD8+ T cells sorted from spleen or lymph node cells, taken before transplant. This TCR was recovered from a human donor who was the organ donor for an intestinal transplant. V gene TRBV11-3 combines with J gene TRBJ2-3; tentative D call: TRBD2 (5 bases). This chain's CDR3 is CASSSADTSGSTDTQYF. CDR3 DNA sequence: TGTGCCAGCAGCTCCGCCGACACCTCGGGGAGCACAGATACGCAGTATTTT.